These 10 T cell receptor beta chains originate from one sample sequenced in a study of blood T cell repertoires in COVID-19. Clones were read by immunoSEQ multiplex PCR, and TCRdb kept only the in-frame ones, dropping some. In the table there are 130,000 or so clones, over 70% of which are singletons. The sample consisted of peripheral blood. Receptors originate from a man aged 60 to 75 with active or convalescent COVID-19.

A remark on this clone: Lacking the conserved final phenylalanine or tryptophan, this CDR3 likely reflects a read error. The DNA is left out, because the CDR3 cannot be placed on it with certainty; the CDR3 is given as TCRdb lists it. CDR3 sequence: CASSSGTVGT. The V call is TRBV7-2, the J call TRBJ2-7; TRBD1, as called in the table, went unchecked against the DNA. The CDR3 spans 10 residues, counting both ends. Germline CDR1 SGHTA, CDR2 FQGNSA.

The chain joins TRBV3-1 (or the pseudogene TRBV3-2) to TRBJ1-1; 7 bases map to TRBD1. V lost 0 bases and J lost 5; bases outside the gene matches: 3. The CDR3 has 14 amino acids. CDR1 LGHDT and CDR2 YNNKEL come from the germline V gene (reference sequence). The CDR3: CASSQDSGGTEAFF. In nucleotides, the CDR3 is TGTGCCAGCAGCCAAGACTCAGGGGGGACTGAAGCTTTCTTT.

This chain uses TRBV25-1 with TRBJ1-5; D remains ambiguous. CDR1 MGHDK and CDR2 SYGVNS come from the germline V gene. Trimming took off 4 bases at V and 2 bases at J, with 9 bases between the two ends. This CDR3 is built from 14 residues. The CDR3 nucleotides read TGTGCCAGCAGTGGGCTCGGGGGCAATCAGCCCCAGCATTTT. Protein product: CASSGLGGNQPQHF.

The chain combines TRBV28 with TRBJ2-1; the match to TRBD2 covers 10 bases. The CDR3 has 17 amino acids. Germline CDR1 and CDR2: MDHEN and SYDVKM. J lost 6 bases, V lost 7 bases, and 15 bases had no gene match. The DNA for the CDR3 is TGTGCCAGCACCCCCCCAAGCGGGAGGGCCATTGGCAATGAGCAGTTCTTC. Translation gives CASTPPSGRAIGNEQFF.

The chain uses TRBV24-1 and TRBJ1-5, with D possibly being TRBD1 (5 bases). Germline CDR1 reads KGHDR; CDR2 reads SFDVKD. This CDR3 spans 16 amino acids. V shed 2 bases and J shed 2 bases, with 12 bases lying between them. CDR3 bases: TGTGCCACCAGTGATTCATCAGGAGGGGGCAATCAGCCCCAGCATTTT. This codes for CATSDSSGGGNQPQHF.

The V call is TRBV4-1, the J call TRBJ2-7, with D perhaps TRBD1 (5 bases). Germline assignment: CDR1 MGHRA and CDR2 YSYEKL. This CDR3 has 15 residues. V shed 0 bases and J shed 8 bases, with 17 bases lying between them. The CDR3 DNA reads TGCGCCAGCAGCCAAGAAAGACAGACTCGGGTGCAGCAGTACTTC. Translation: CASSQERQTRVQQYF.

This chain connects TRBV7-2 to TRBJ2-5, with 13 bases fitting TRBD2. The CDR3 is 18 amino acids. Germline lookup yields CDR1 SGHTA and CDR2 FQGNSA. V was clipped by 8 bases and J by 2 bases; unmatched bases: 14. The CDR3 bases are TGTGCCAGCGGATGGGGGACTAGCGGGAAGCAGATTCAAGAGACCCAGTACTTC. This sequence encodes CASGWGTSGKQIQETQYF.

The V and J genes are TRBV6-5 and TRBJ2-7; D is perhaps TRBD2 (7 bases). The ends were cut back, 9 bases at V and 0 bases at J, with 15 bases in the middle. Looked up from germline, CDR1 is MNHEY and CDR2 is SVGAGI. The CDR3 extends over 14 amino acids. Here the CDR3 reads CASRRGGDSYEQYF. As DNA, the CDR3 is TGTGCCAGTCGAAGGGGGGGGGACTCCTACGAGCAGTACTTC.

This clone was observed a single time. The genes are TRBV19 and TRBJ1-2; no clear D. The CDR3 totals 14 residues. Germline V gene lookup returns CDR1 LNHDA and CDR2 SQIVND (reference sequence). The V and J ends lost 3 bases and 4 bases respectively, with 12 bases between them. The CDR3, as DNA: TGTGCCAGTAGTATCCTTGGGCAGCTCTATGGCTACACCTTC. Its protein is CASSILGQLYGYTF.

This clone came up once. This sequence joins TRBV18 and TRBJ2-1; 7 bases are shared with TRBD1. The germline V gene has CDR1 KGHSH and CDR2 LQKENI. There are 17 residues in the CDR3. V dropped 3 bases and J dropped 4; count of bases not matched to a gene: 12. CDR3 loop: CASSPGSGQKVYNEQFF. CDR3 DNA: TGTGCCAGCTCACCTGGGTCGGGACAGAAGGTTTACAATGAGCAGTTCTTC.